The 20 T cell receptor beta chains below were found in one sample sequenced in a study of T cell repertoires in ileal Crohn's disease. Profiling relied on immunoSEQ multiplex PCR, and the TCRdb table lists in-frame clones only, not all of them. The top ten clones hold 10% of a sample with 15,000 or so clones, roughly 80% of them seen once. Sequencing was done on a sample of ileal tissue. The source of these receptors is an adult with Crohn's disease.

J is TRBJ2-7 and V is TRBV10-3, with D possibly TRBD1 on 6 matching bases. The CDR3 runs to 14 residues. CDR1 and CDR2 from the germline V gene are ENHRY and SYGVKD. The ends were cut back, 2 bases at V and 0 bases at J, with 8 bases in the middle. The CDR3 reads CAISEQGISYEQYF. The CDR3 DNA sequence: TGTGCCATCAGTGAGCAGGGGATCTCCTACGAGCAGTACTTC.

V is TRBV6-6 and J is TRBJ1-5; tentative D call: TRBD1 (6 bases). CDR3 size: 15 residues. Germline CDR1 and CDR2: MNHNY and SVGAGI (reference sequence). V was shortened by 2 bases and J by 2 bases, with 10 bases between the two germline ends. CDR3 amino acids: CASSYGGEGNQPQHF. The CDR3 DNA follows: TGTGCCAGCAGTTACGGGGGCGAAGGCAATCAGCCCCAGCATTTT.

V and J are TRBV6-6 and TRBJ1-5, with 7 bases identical to TRBD1. The CDR3 is made up of 15 amino acids. Per germline, CDR1 MNHNY and CDR2 SVGAGI (reference sequence). J lost 0 bases, V lost 6 bases, and 5 bases had no gene match. Here the CDR3 reads CASREGGYSNQPQHF. As DNA, the CDR3 is TGTGCCAGCAGGGAAGGGGGCTATAGCAATCAGCCCCAGCATTTT.

V gene TRBV4-3 combines with J gene TRBJ1-2, with unresolved D. Germline V gene sequence: CDR1 LGHNA, CDR2 YSLEER. V dropped 0 bases and J dropped 8 bases, with 16 bases sitting between them. This CDR3 has 15 amino acids. Here the CDR3 reads CASSQEVTITHGYTF. For the CDR3, the DNA is TGCGCCAGCAGCCAAGAGGTGACTATCACTCACGGCTACACCTTC.

The chain links TRBV4-1 to TRBJ2-5; 10 nucleotides match TRBD2. Germline loops: CDR1 MGHRA, CDR2 YSYEKL. The trim removed 1 base at V and 5 bases at J, leaving 13 bases unmatched. The CDR3 covers 18 residues. In nucleotides, the CDR3 is TGCGCCAGCAGCCAAGCCATAGGTAGCGGGGGGACCGGCGAGACCCAGTACTTC. Residues: CASSQAIGSGGTGETQYF.

The CDR3 reads CASSPRGDSSPLHF. CDR3 nucleotide sequence: TGTGCCAGCTCACCAAGAGGGGACTCGTCACCCCTCCACTTT. This chain joins TRBV18 and TRBJ1-6, with a possible D match to TRBD1 (5 bases). The CDR3 is 14 residues long. Trimming pared 2 bases from V and 10 bases from J, leaving 12 bases between. The germline V gene encodes CDR1 KGHSH and CDR2 LQKENI.

The chain combines TRBV5-5 with TRBJ1-3, with D unresolved. The CDR3 is made up of 15 amino acids. V dropped 4 bases and J dropped 0 bases, with 11 bases sitting between them. Germline lookup yields CDR1 SGHKS and CDR2 YYEKEE (reference sequence). The CDR3: CASSREVYSGNTIYF. The DNA for the CDR3 is TGTGCCAGCAGCCGCGAGGTGTACTCTGGAAACACCATATATTTT. The complete variable domain, with remaining parts taken from reference TRBV5-5 and TRBJ1-3, reads DAGVTQSPTHLIKTRGQQVTLRCSPISGHKSVSWYQQVLGQGPQFIFQYYEKEERGRGNFPDRFSARQFPNYSSELNVNALLLGDSALYLCASSREVYSGNTIYFGEGSWLTVV.

This sequence joins TRBV19 and TRBJ1-4; D is unresolved. There are 17 residues in the CDR3. The V and J ends lost 3 bases and 5 bases respectively, with 19 bases between them. Germline lookup yields CDR1 LNHDA and CDR2 SQIVND (reference sequence). The CDR3 DNA reads as TGTGCCAGTAGTATCCTGGGCTCAGTCGGGGAAAATGAAAAACTGTTTTTT. The encoded protein is CASSILGSVGENEKLFF.

The rearrangement links TRBV18 to TRBJ1-5; TRBD1 agrees at 8 bases. V shed 3 bases and J 7 bases; nucleotides not matched to a gene: 2. This CDR3 is 13 amino acids long. Germline V lookup: CDR1 KGHSH, CDR2 LQKENI. The CDR3 here is CASSPDRDQPQHF. In DNA form, the CDR3 reads TGTGCCAGCTCACCGGACAGGGACCAGCCCCAGCATTTT.

This chain connects TRBV9 to TRBJ1-1; D possibly corresponds to TRBD1 (5 bases). The CDR3 has 17 residues. CDR1 SGDLS and CDR2 YYNGEE come from the germline V gene. V dropped 0 bases and J dropped 1 base, with 16 bases sitting between them. The CDR3 DNA follows: TGTGCCAGCAGCGTAGGGTTTGTGGGGCAGGGGAACACTGAAGCTTTCTTT. Its protein is CASSVGFVGQGNTEAFF.

This clone was found a few times. V gene TRBV6-5 combines with J gene TRBJ1-2, with 8 bases that match TRBD1. Germline V CDR1 and CDR2: MNHEY, SVGAGI. The CDR3 loop spans 13 amino acids. After removal of 4 bases from V and 8 bases from J, the junction contained 6 bases not matched to a gene. The CDR3 coding sequence is TGTGCCAGCAGTTCCCCAGGGGGCTGCGGCTACACCTTC. This translates into CASSSPGGCGYTF.

The V gene is TRBV30, the J gene TRBJ2-1; 7 nucleotides agree with TRBD1. With V trimmed by 0 bases and J by 12 bases, 11 bases remained unmatched. Per germline, CDR1 GTSNPN and CDR2 SVGIG (reference sequence). The CDR3 contains 14 residues. CDR3 DNA: TGTGCCTGGAGTGTCGGCAGGGGGAAAATAGGGCAGTTCTTC. It yields the protein CAWSVGRGKIGQFF.

This clone has only a few counts. The chain is built from TRBV4-3 and TRBJ2-6; possible D gene TRBD1, 5 bases. Trimming took 0 bases from V and 2 from J, leaving 8 bases between them. The germline V gene has CDR1 LGHNA and CDR2 YSLEER. The CDR3 spans 16 residues. The CDR3 DNA follows: TGCGCCAGCAGCCAAGACACACAGGCTGGGGCCAACGTCCTGACTTTC. It codes for CASSQDTQAGANVLTF.

This chain connects TRBV7-9 to TRBJ2-5; D not resolved. CDR1 is SEHNR and CDR2 is FQNEAQ in the germline V gene (reference sequence). Deletions cut 5 bases from V and 4 bases from J, with 8 bases between. The CDR3 consists of 12 residues. In DNA, the CDR3 is TGTGCCAGCAGCCCGACTTTAGAGACCCAGTACTTC. Protein sequence: CASSPTLETQYF.

This chain uses TRBV9 with TRBJ2-3; TRBD2 agrees at 7 bases. Trimming at V came to 1 base and at J to 1 base, leaving 6 bases not matched to a gene. This CDR3 has 16 residues. Germline V gene lookup returns CDR1 SGDLS and CDR2 YYNGEE. The CDR3 bases are TGTGCCAGCAGCGTAATGGTAGCGGGCCGCACAGATACGCAGTATTTT. Its translation: CASSVMVAGRTDTQYF. The full variable domain, its missing parts supplied by reference TRBV9 and TRBJ2-3, is DSGVTQTPKHLITATGQRVTLRCSPRSGDLSVYWYQQSLDQGLQFLIQYYNGEERAKGNILERFSAQQFPDLHSELNLSSLELGDSALYFCASSVMVAGRTDTQYFGPGTRLTVL.

The CDR3 spells CASSFVWDRDLSGYTF. The DNA of the CDR3 is TGTGCCAGCAGCTTTGTGTGGGACAGGGACCTCTCTGGCTACACCTTC. The rearrangement uses TRBV5-5 and TRBJ1-2; 9 bases match TRBD1. The germline CDR1 and CDR2 sequences are SGHKS and YYEKEE (reference sequence). V lost 2 bases, J lost 7 bases, and 12 bases stayed unmatched. This CDR3 has 16 residues.

The chain couples TRBV11-3 to TRBJ1-6; D unresolved. The CDR3 spans 13 residues. The V gene's germline CDR1 is SGHNT and CDR2 YENEEA. V was shortened by 5 bases and J by 8 bases, with 10 bases between the two germline ends. CDR3 DNA: TGTGCCAGCAGCGCGAGTCGCTATTCACCCCTCCACTTT. Protein product: CASSASRYSPLHF.

The chain couples TRBV19 to TRBJ2-5; D unclear. The germline CDR1 and CDR2 sequences are LNHDA and SQIVND (reference sequence). V lost 3 bases to trimming and J lost 3 bases, with 8 bases between them. The length of the CDR3 is 13 residues. This chain's CDR3 is CASSMTGEETQYF. For the CDR3, the DNA is TGTGCCAGTAGTATGACCGGAGAAGAGACCCAGTACTTC.

This chain uses TRBV11-2 with TRBJ1-2; 9 positions agree with TRBD1. The CDR3 contains 15 residues. The J segment lost 7 bases and the V segment lost 4 bases, leaving 10 bases of the junction unmatched. The germline V gene encodes CDR1 SGHAT and CDR2 FQNNGV. The CDR3, as DNA: TGTGCCAGCAGCTCGCCAACACAGGGGGCCTTTGGCTACACCTTC. This sequence encodes CASSSPTQGAFGYTF.

This rearrangement joins TRBV5-8 to TRBJ2-7; D ambiguous. The CDR3 covers 15 residues. The V end was cut by 0 bases, the J end by 1 base, with 11 bases between. Germline CDR1 SGHTS, CDR2 YDEGEE. The CDR3 is CASSLVWSGSYEQYF. The CDR3 nucleotides are TGTGCCAGCAGCTTGGTCTGGTCAGGTTCCTACGAGCAGTACTTC.